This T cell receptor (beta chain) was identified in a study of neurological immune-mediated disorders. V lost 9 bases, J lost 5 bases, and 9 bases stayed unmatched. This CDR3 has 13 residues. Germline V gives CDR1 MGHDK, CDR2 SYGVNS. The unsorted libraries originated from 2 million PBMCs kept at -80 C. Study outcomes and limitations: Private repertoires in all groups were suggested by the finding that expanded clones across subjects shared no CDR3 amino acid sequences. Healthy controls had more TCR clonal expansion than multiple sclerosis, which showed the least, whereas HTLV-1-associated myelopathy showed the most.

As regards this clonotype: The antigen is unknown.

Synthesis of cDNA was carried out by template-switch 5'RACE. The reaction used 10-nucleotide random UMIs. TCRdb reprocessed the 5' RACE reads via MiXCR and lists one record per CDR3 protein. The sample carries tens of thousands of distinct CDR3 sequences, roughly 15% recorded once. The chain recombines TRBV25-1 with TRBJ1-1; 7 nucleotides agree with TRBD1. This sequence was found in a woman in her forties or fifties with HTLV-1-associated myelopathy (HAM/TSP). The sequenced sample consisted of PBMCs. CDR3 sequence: CASQGGAWTEAFF. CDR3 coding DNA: TGTGCCAGTCAAGGGGGCGCGTGGACTGAAGCTTTCTTT.